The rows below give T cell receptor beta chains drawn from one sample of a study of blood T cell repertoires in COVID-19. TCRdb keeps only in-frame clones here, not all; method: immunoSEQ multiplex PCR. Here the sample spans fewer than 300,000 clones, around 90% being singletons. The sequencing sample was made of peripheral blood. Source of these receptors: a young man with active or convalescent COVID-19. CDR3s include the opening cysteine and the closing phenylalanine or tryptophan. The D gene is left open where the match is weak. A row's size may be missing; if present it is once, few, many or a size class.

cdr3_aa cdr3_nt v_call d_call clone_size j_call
CASSLTVDREAFF TGTGCCAGCAGTTTGACGGTCGACAGGGAAGCTTTCTTT TRBV12-3/TRBV12-4 . . TRBJ1-1
CASSIEGLAGGRQFF TGTGCCAGCAGTATCGAGGGACTAGCGGGGGGCCGGCAGTTCTTC TRBV27 TRBD2 . TRBJ2-1
CASSSSGGITEAFF TGTGCCAGCAGTTCGTCAGGGGGTATCACTGAAGCTTTCTTT TRBV6-2/TRBV6-3 TRBD1 . TRBJ1-1
CASSQDWRNYGYTF TGCGCCAGCAGCCAAGATTGGAGGAACTATGGCTACACCTTC TRBV4-1 . few TRBJ1-2
CASSSPTKIMYNEQFF TGTGCCAGCAGTTCCCCGACAAAAATAATGTACAATGAGCAGTTCTTC TRBV28 . . TRBJ2-1
CASSSKRDRDNPPYGYTF TGTGCCAGCAGCTCAAAAAGGGACAGGGATAACCCCCCCTATGGCTACACCTTC TRBV7-2 TRBD1 . TRBJ1-2
CASSTGTGGFMNTEAFF TGCGCCAGCAGTACCGGAACAGGGGGCTTCATGAACACTGAAGCTTTCTTT TRBV5-1 TRBD1 . TRBJ1-1
CASSLGGLATQETQYF TGTGCCAGCAGCTTAGGGGGACTAGCGACCCAAGAGACCCAGTACTTC TRBV11-2 TRBD2 . TRBJ2-5
CASSFRGDSLNYSNQPQHF TGTGCCAGCAGCTTCAGAGGGGACAGCTTAAATTATAGCAATCAGCCCCAGCATTTT TRBV7-6 TRBD1 . TRBJ1-5
CASSKYDNSYEQYF TGTGCCAGCAGCAAATACGACAATTCCTACGAGCAGTACTTC TRBV21-1 . . TRBJ2-7
CASSLGLGAEAFF TGTGCCAGCAGCTTAGGTTTAGGGGCTGAAGCTTTCTTT TRBV7-9 . . TRBJ1-1
CATRRGPASNQPQHF TGTGCCACCCGTAGGGGGCCGGCGAGCAATCAGCCCCAGCATTTT TRBV19 TRBD1 . TRBJ1-5
CASRTTRDTEAFF TGTGCCAGCAGGACCACGAGGGACACTGAAGCTTTCTTT TRBV12-3/TRBV12-4 . . TRBJ1-1
CASSPASKNTEAFF TGTGCCAGCTCACCGGCCAGTAAGAACACTGAAGCTTTCTTT TRBV18 . few TRBJ1-1
CASRRGQKNTDTQYF TGTGCCAGCAGGAGAGGACAGAAAAACACAGATACGCAGTATTTT TRBV5-6 . . TRBJ2-3
CASSGSSGGAHEQFF TGTGCCAGCAGCGGATCTAGCGGGGGGGCCCATGAGCAGTTCTTC TRBV9 TRBD2 . TRBJ2-1
CAISEPDRPTEAFF TGTGCCATCAGTGAGCCGGACAGGCCCACTGAAGCTTTCTTT TRBV10-3 TRBD1 . TRBJ1-1
CASSSGTLSNQPQHF TGTGCCAGCAGCTCCGGGACATTAAGCAATCAGCCCCAGCATTTT TRBV7-9 . once TRBJ1-5